The 22 T cell receptor beta chains below were found in one sample sequenced in a study of radiation and T cells in renal cell carcinoma. Treatment defined: treatment-naive control, cytoreductive nephrectomy. Sequencing used immunoSEQ multiplex PCR; TCRdb keeps in-frame clones, though not all of them. The sample has roughly 20,000 clones; roughly 60% are singletons. The sample here was tumor tissue, taken from a patient whose treatment was nephrectomy without radiotherapy. The receptors here all came from a man aged 50 or older with renal cell carcinoma.

This clone was observed a few times. The chain joins TRBV2 to TRBJ1-2; D unclear. Between the trimmed V and J ends, which lost 7 bases and 1 base, there was a span of 7 bases. CDR3 size: 12 residues. Germline-derived CDR1 and CDR2 are SNHLY and FYNNEI. CDR3 sequence (DNA): TGTGCCAGCAAGGCCCTTAACTATGGCTACACCTTC. This gives the protein CASKALNYGYTF.

The chain uses TRBV4-1 and TRBJ2-2, with TRBD1 as a possible D gene (6 bases). In germline, CDR1 is MGHRA, CDR2 YSYEKL. The CDR3 sequence is 16 residues long. Between the trimmed V and J ends, which lost 4 bases and 1 base, there was a span of 13 bases. CDR3 DNA sequence: TGCGCCAGCAGCCCCCTCGGGGACATGAACACCGGGGAGCTGTTTTTT. Translating it yields CASSPLGDMNTGELFF.

This clone appeared a few times. The gene calls are TRBV28 and TRBJ1-1; no clear D gene. The CDR3 sequence is 14 residues long. V lost 2 bases and J lost 1, with 8 bases in between. Germline V gene lookup returns CDR1 MDHEN and CDR2 SYDVKM. The CDR3 region has the DNA TGTGCCAGCAGTTTACCTACACCGAACACTGAAGCTTTCTTT. Protein product: CASSLPTPNTEAFF.

The V call is TRBV6-1, the J call TRBJ1-5; TRBD1 agrees at 9 bases. The germline V gene encodes CDR1 MNHNS and CDR2 SASEGT. J lost 5 bases, V lost 8 bases, and 7 bases had no gene match. The CDR3 consists of 14 residues. Written as DNA, the CDR3 is TGTGCCAGCCTACTAACAGGGGGCCATCAGCCCCAGCATTTT. Translating gives CASLLTGGHQPQHF.

The gene calls are TRBV2 and TRBJ2-5, with D perhaps TRBD1 (6 bases). Trimming left V 2 bases short and J 3 bases short, with 13 bases between. This CDR3 has 15 amino acids. Germline V gene data show CDR1 as SNHLY and CDR2 as FYNNEI. CDR3 sequence: CASSEIGQGKETQYF. The CDR3 region has the DNA TGTGCCAGCAGTGAAATCGGGCAGGGGAAAGAGACCCAGTACTTC.

This chain links TRBV15 with TRBJ2-7; D remains ambiguous. V was clipped by 0 bases and J by 7 bases, with 13 bases between them. The CDR3 has 14 residues. Germline CDR1 and CDR2: LNHNV and YYDKDF (reference sequence). CDR3 DNA sequence: TGTGCCACCAGCAGAGATTGGGGTGACTTGGAGCAGTACTTC. The encoded protein is CATSRDWGDLEQYF.

The CDR3 spells CASSETGNNYGYTF. The CDR3 nucleotides are TGTGCCAGCAGTGAGACAGGGAATAACTATGGCTACACCTTC. The chain employs TRBV2 and TRBJ1-2; 7 nucleotides match TRBD1. Germline V CDR1 and CDR2: SNHLY, FYNNEI. There are 14 residues in the CDR3. The trim removed 3 bases at V and 1 base at J, leaving 2 bases unmatched.

Only one count was recorded for this clone. The V gene is TRBV7-3, the J gene TRBJ2-6; TRBD2 is a possible D gene (5 bases). The germline V and J ends were trimmed by 2 bases and 0 bases, with 5 bases remaining between them. This CDR3 contains 15 residues. CDR1 and CDR2 from the germline V gene are SGHTA and FQGTGA. The chain's CDR3 is CASSLLASGANVLTF. Written as DNA, the CDR3 is TGTGCCAGCAGCTTACTAGCCTCTGGGGCCAACGTCCTGACTTTC.

The chain combines TRBV19 with TRBJ1-2; D is unclear. Germline-derived CDR1 and CDR2 are LNHDA and SQIVND (reference sequence). The V and J ends lost 2 bases and 4 bases respectively, with 11 bases between them. The length of the CDR3 is 14 residues. The DNA of the CDR3 is TGTGCCAGTAGTATAAGGCGGGATACCTATGGCTACACCTTC. It encodes CASSIRRDTYGYTF. Variable domain in full (rest from reference TRBV19 and TRBJ1-2): DGGITQSPKYLFRKEGQNVTLSCEQNLNHDAMYWYRQDPGQGLRLIYYSQIVNDFQKGDIAEGYSVSREKKESFPLTVTSAQKNPTAFYLCASSIRRDTYGYTFGSGTRLTVV.

A few counts support this clone. The J gene is TRBJ1-5, the V gene TRBV2; 10 bases are a match to TRBD1. V lost 7 bases, J lost 7 bases, and 16 bases stayed unmatched. The germline gives CDR1 SNHLY, CDR2 FYNNEI. The CDR3 runs to 17 residues. The CDR3 DNA sequence: TGTGCCAGCATGGGGTCGGGACAGGGGATTGGGGGACAGCCCCAGCATTTT. It codes for CASMGSGQGIGGQPQHF.

The chain employs TRBV5-6 and TRBJ1-1; D gene unclear. Trimming took off 4 bases at V and 1 base at J, with 11 bases between the two ends. The CDR3 consists of 14 residues. From germline, CDR1 is SGHDT and CDR2 YYEEEE. CDR3 coding DNA: TGTGCCAGCAGCCCGATGCGGGCGAACACTGAAGCTTTCTTT. Translated, it gives CASSPMRANTEAFF.

CDR3 coding DNA: TGTGCCAGCAGCTTCGTAGCGGGAGAGGGGAACAATGAGCAGTTCTTC. It translates to CASSFVAGEGNNEQFF. V is TRBV11-3 and J is TRBJ2-1, with 9 bases lining up with TRBD2. The CDR3 totals 16 residues. The V gene end was trimmed by 3 bases and the J gene end by 5 bases; junction bases not matched to a gene: 8. CDR1 and CDR2 (germline): SGHNT, YENEEA. The entire variable domain, with the rest obtained from reference TRBV11-3 and TRBJ2-1, is as follows: EAGVVQSPRYKIIEKKQPVAFWCNPISGHNTLYWYLQNLGQGPELLIRYENEEAVDDSQLPKDRFSAERLKGVDSTLKIQPAELGDSAVYLCASSFVAGEGNNEQFFGPGTRLTVL.

This chain uses TRBV9 with TRBJ2-7; D is uncertain. Germline V CDR1 and CDR2: SGDLS, YYNGEE. Trimming pared 1 base from V and 0 bases from J, leaving 11 bases between. The CDR3 runs 15 residues. The CDR3 sequence is CASSVNDMGSYEQYF. The CDR3 nucleotides read TGTGCCAGCAGCGTAAACGATATGGGCTCCTACGAGCAGTACTTC.

This chain joins TRBV9 and TRBJ1-1; D is ambiguous. There are 15 residues in the CDR3. CDR1 and CDR2 from the germline V gene are SGDLS and YYNGEE. Trimming left V 0 bases short and J 0 bases short, with 9 bases between. The DNA for the CDR3 is TGTGCCAGCAGCGTAGATGGACGCATGAACACTGAAGCTTTCTTT. It specifies CASSVDGRMNTEAFF.

The chain employs TRBV14 and TRBJ2-2; unclear D gene. The ends were cut back, 5 bases at V and 5 bases at J, with 9 bases in the middle. Germline V gene data show CDR1 as SGHDN and CDR2 as FVKESK. This CDR3 region has 13 residues. CDR3 sequence: CASSTDLTGELFF. The CDR3 DNA sequence: TGTGCCAGCAGCACGGACCTTACCGGGGAGCTGTTTTTT.

The rearrangement joins TRBV5-4 to TRBJ2-2, with D maybe TRBD1 (6 bases). In germline, CDR1 is SGHNT, CDR2 YYREEE (reference sequence). This CDR3 spans 15 amino acids. Trimming cost V 1 base and J 7 bases, with 14 bases left between them. CDR3 in amino acids: CASSLTSGVDGELFF. CDR3 DNA sequence: TGTGCCAGCAGCTTGACGTCAGGGGTGGACGGGGAGCTGTTTTTT.

V gene TRBV7-2 combines with J gene TRBJ2-3, with 10 bases that match TRBD2. V dropped 6 bases and J dropped 2; count of bases not matched to a gene: 5. CDR3 length: 15 residues. Germline V gene sequence: CDR1 SGHTA, CDR2 FQGNSA. CDR3 in DNA: TGTGCCAGCAGTAATAGCGGGAGGACCACAGATACGCAGTATTTT. Its protein product is CASSNSGRTTDTQYF.

The chain recombines TRBV19 with TRBJ1-5, with 11 bases identical to TRBD1. The trim removed 7 bases at V and 6 bases at J, leaving 11 bases unmatched. Germline V gene data show CDR1 as LNHDA and CDR2 as SQIVND (reference sequence). The CDR3 extends over 16 amino acids. The CDR3 here is CASTPRKGQGGQPQHF. DNA of the CDR3: TGTGCCAGTACCCCTAGGAAGGGACAGGGGGGTCAGCCCCAGCATTTT.

The chain carries TRBV7-2 and TRBJ1-1; no clear D gene. Deletions cut 1 base from V and 1 base from J, with 10 bases between. Germline CDR1 SGHTA, CDR2 FQGNSA. The CDR3 is 15 amino acids. CDR3 sequence reads: CASSLGPRGNTEAFF. The CDR3 DNA follows: TGTGCCAGCAGCTTAGGCCCGCGAGGGAACACTGAAGCTTTCTTT.

CDR3 nucleotides: TGTGCCATCAGTCGACTAGCGGGGATCGCCCCAGTCTACGAGCAGTACTTC. The encoded protein is CAISRLAGIAPVYEQYF. J is TRBJ2-7 and V is TRBV10-3, with 11 bases identical to TRBD2. Per the germline V gene, CDR1 is ENHRY and CDR2 is SYGVKD. The CDR3 runs to 17 residues. Trimming at V came to 5 bases and at J to 3 bases, leaving 12 bases not matched to a gene.

There are a few counts of this clone. This chain connects TRBV7-2 to TRBJ1-2; D unresolved. Germline CDR1 SGHTA, CDR2 FQGNSA. V was pared by 1 base and J by 3 bases, with 6 bases between. CDR3 size: 13 residues. The CDR3 protein is CASSLVEYYGYTF. CDR3 DNA sequence: TGTGCCAGCAGCTTAGTCGAGTACTATGGCTACACCTTC.

This chain joins TRBV7-6 and TRBJ2-5; D is unresolved. This CDR3 contains 10 residues. Germline loops: CDR1 SGHVS, CDR2 FNYEAQ. The ends were cut back, 8 bases at V and 5 bases at J, with 6 bases in the middle. CDR3 bases: TGTGCCAGCGGAGTGGAGACCCAGTACTTC. Amino acids: CASGVETQYF.